This record covers a single TCR beta chain. V shed 2 bases, J shed 1 base, and the junction held 9 bases outside the gene matches. The CDR3 totals 17 residues. Per the germline V gene, CDR1 is LGHNA and CDR2 is YNFKEQ. The sample originates from a study of blood T cell repertoires in COVID-19. About the research overall: Both acute and convalescent COVID-19 samples were obtained from the United States, Italy and Spain. The analysed material was cDNA or gDNA that came from T cells, B-cell-depleted T cells, or PBMCs.

As handled by the study authors: Researchers report that nucleated cell counts were estimated from reference gene primer amplification. Here immunoSEQ multiplex PCR was the method, and the copy in TCRdb shows in-frame clones only, minus some. The D gene and trimming were derived from the DNA, and the V and J assignments and clone size from that table. The repertoire includes approximately 260,000 clones, approximately 91% of them detected once, and about 2.1% sits in the top ten. Sequencing was performed on peripheral blood. The clonotype originates from a woman between 40 and 50 years old who had recovered from COVID-19. The chain is built from TRBV4-2 and TRBJ2-5, with 8 bases lining up with TRBD2. CDR3 nucleotides: TGTGCCAGCAGCCAATTTGCGGGAGGAGGAGTCCAAGAGACCCAGTACTTC. Its protein product is CASSQFAGGGVQETQYF.